What follows describes a single TCR beta chain. The CDR3 loop spans 17 amino acids. The V gene end was trimmed by 1 base and the J gene end by 8 bases; junction bases not matched to a gene: 13. Germline V gene sequence: CDR1 SGHAT, CDR2 FQNNGV. Only in-frame clones appear in the TCRdb table, and some are missing; sequencing was by immunoSEQ multiplex PCR. The profile covers more than 50,000 clones, with approximately 94% appearing a single time and around 1.7% taken by the ten largest. The source of the sample is a study of preoperative IRX-2 immunotherapy in early breast cancer. Treatment indicated: preoperative locoregional IRX-2 cytokine immunotherapy.

The chain uses TRBV11-2 and TRBJ2-1; 8 bases map to TRBD2. The receptor was derived from a human donor with breast cancer. The sample was collected from a patient treated with IRX-2 immunotherapy. The DNA for the CDR3 is TGTGCCAGCAGCTTAGGTCCCGGGACTAGGTCTGGCGATGAGCAGTTCTTC. Translating gives CASSLGPGTRSGDEQFF.